The 11 T cell receptor beta chains reported below all come from one sample, sequenced in a study of blood T cell repertoires in COVID-19. Clones were read by immunoSEQ multiplex PCR, and TCRdb kept only the in-frame ones, dropping some. The data hold about 49,000 clones, with 84% observed a single time. Sequencing was performed on peripheral blood. The receptor set was obtained from a man between 50 and 59 years old with acute or convalescent COVID-19.

The chain links TRBV4-1 to TRBJ1-5; D uncertain. The CDR3 runs 16 residues. Germline CDR1 reads MGHRA; CDR2 reads YSYEKL. Trimming shortened V by 0 bases and J by 3 bases, and 12 bases separated the two germline ends. As DNA, the CDR3 is TGCGCCAGCAGCCAAGATCGGCAGGTGTACAATCAGCCCCAGCATTTT. Protein: CASSQDRQVYNQPQHF.

V and J are TRBV9 and TRBJ1-5; no clear D gene. V was pared by 0 bases and J by 4 bases, with 14 bases between. Germline V CDR1 and CDR2: SGDLS, YYNGEE. This CDR3 comprises 16 residues. The CDR3 coding sequence is TGTGCCAGCAGCGTAGGAGGAGGGCTGGCTAATCAGCCCCAGCATTTT. Translated: CASSVGGGLANQPQHF.

The J gene is TRBJ1-2, the V gene TRBV3-1 (or the pseudogene TRBV3-2), with D possibly matching TRBD1 (6 bases). The CDR3 extends over 13 amino acids. The V end lost 4 bases, the J end lost 4 bases, and 10 bases lay between the germline ends. In germline, CDR1 is LGHDT, CDR2 YNNKEL (reference sequence). CDR3 sequence (DNA): TGTGCCAGCAGCCCCAGGGGCGGCTATGGCTACACCTTC. Residues: CASSPRGGYGYTF.

J is TRBJ1-2 and V is TRBV20-1, with D unresolved. CDR1 and CDR2 (germline): DFQATT, SNEGSKA (reference sequence). The length of the CDR3 is 11 residues. V lost 7 bases and J 4 bases, leaving 10 bases between the germline ends. CDR3 DNA: TGCAGTGGTAAAACAGCCTATGGCTACACCTTC. Translation gives CSGKTAYGYTF.

V gene TRBV4-1 combines with J gene TRBJ1-3, with a possible D match to TRBD1 (6 bases). V was pared by 4 bases and J by 0 bases, with 22 bases between. This CDR3 has 19 amino acids. The germline V gene encodes CDR1 MGHRA and CDR2 YSYEKL. This CDR3 is CASSLRTGLFTASGNTIYF. The CDR3 nucleotides read TGCGCCAGCAGCCTACGAACAGGGTTGTTCACTGCCTCTGGAAACACCATATATTTT.

V is TRBV19 and J is TRBJ2-7, with a possible D match to TRBD1 (6 bases). This CDR3 is 14 amino acids long. With 7 bases removed from V and 3 bases from J, the gap between germline ends came to 16 bases. Germline CDR1 and CDR2: LNHDA and SQIVND (reference sequence). CDR3 sequence reads: CASKQQGHGYEQYF. CDR3 coding DNA: TGTGCCAGTAAGCAACAGGGTCACGGCTACGAGCAGTACTTC. The whole variable domain, remainder taken from reference TRBV19 and TRBJ2-7, is DGGITQSPKYLFRKEGQNVTLSCEQNLNHDAMYWYRQDPGQGLRLIYYSQIVNDFQKGDIAEGYSVSREKKESFPLTVTSAQKNPTAFYLCASKQQGHGYEQYFGPGTRLTVT.

Written as DNA, the CDR3 is TGTGCCAGCAGTTTACGCCGACAGGGGTCGGACAATGAGCAGTTCTTC. Translated: CASSLRRQGSDNEQFF. The J gene is TRBJ2-1, the V gene TRBV27; 8 bases align to TRBD1. Germline CDR1 reads MNHEY; CDR2 reads SMNVEV (reference sequence). Germline trimming cut 2 bases from V and 5 bases from J; bases unmatched to any gene: 8. The CDR3 runs to 16 residues.

The V and J genes are TRBV27 and TRBJ1-5; D perhaps matches TRBD1 (5 bases). The CDR3 runs to 15 residues. V lost 4 bases, J lost 5 bases, and 15 bases lay in between. CDR1 and CDR2 (germline): MNHEY, SMNVEV (reference sequence). CDR3 residues: CASSSVGQGHQPQHF. For the CDR3, the DNA is TGTGCCAGCAGTTCGGTGGGGCAGGGTCATCAGCCCCAGCATTTT.

This chain uses TRBV5-1 with TRBJ1-1, with D possibly TRBD1 on 5 matching bases. Trimming shortened V by 4 bases and J by 4 bases, and 11 bases separated the two germline ends. The germline V gene encodes CDR1 SGHRS and CDR2 YFSETQ. The CDR3 runs to 13 residues. Written as DNA, the CDR3 is TGCGCCAGCAGCAGGGGATTGGGCACTGAAGCTTTCTTT. Protein sequence: CASSRGLGTEAFF.

V usage is TRBV30 and J usage is TRBJ1-5, with TRBD1 matching over 7 bases. The CDR3 contains 13 residues. CDR1 is GTSNPN and CDR2 is SVGIG in the germline V gene (reference sequence). Trimming at V came to 4 bases and at J to 2 bases, leaving 2 bases not matched to a gene. CDR3 nucleotides: TGTGCCTGGAACGACAGGGGCAATCAGCCCCAGCATTTT. It translates to CAWNDRGNQPQHF.

The chain links TRBV19 to TRBJ1-5; 9 nucleotides align to TRBD1. The CDR3 covers 20 residues. Germline assignment: CDR1 LNHDA and CDR2 SQIVND (reference sequence). Losses at the gene ends were 4 bases for V and 0 bases for J; bases not matched to a gene: 16. The chain's CDR3 is CASSSQRTGARSDSNQPQHF. The CDR3 DNA is TGTGCCAGTAGTAGCCAACGGACAGGGGCACGTTCGGATAGCAATCAGCCCCAGCATTTT.